The clone carrying this TCR beta chain has more than one count but fewer than ten. Antigen unknown. TCRdb re-called the RT-PCR reads with MiXCR, one entry per CDR3 protein. This sample has more than 600,000 distinct CDR3 sequences, with about 18% found just once. This record comes from a study of response to subunit inactivated influenza vaccine. Findings and caveats of the study: Each seasonal influenza vaccination, the authors suggested, recruits few new T cells.

The input for sequencing was PBMCs from blood, taken around 5 days after vaccination. The receptor was isolated from a man between 50 and 59 years old who received an inactivated influenza vaccine.

CDR3 DNA sequence: TGTGCCAGCAGCTCAGGGGGTGGGGCGGGAGGAAACACCATATATTTT. This sequence encodes CASSSGGGAGGNTIYF. The gene calls are TRBV7-2 and TRBJ1-3; 7 nucleotides align to TRBD1. The CDR3 has 16 amino acids. J was trimmed by 4 bases and V by 4 bases; bases with no gene match: 10. Per germline, CDR1 SGHTA and CDR2 FQGNSA.